Sequencing of this T cell receptor (beta chain) was carried out in a study of OX40 agonist ivuxolimab in advanced cancers. General observations from the study: At 0.1 to 3.0 mg/kg and by week 6, clonal expansion occurred in CD4+ and CD8+ blood T cells. At 0.1-3.0 mg/kg, partial responders had clonal expansion among the lowest observed.

This CDR3 region has 13 residues. Trimming took off 7 bases at V and 5 bases at J, with 15 bases between the two ends. CDR1 and CDR2 (germline): SGHRS, YFSETQ. Enrollment shut out patients with autoimmune disease history or systemic immunosuppression. On this clone itself: Its specificity is not known.

Only in-frame clones appear in the TCRdb table, and some are missing; sequencing was by immunoSEQ multiplex PCR. Counted here are more than 45,000 clones, 70% to 90% occurring once; the ten biggest clones make up around 10%. The chain uses TRBV5-1 and TRBJ1-1; the D gene is possibly TRBD1 (5 bases). Sequences were derived from CD4+ or CD8+ T cells sorted from blood, sampled in a trial of the OX40 agonist ivuxolimab. The TCR originated in an adult with an advanced solid tumor such as melanoma, head and neck, liver or kidney cancer. CDR3 amino acids: CASRNNGGTEAFF. For the CDR3, the DNA is TGCGCCAGCCGAAACAATGGGGGAACTGAAGCTTTCTTT. Filled out from reference TRBV5-1 and TRBJ1-1, the complete variable domain reads KAGVTQTPRYLIKTRGQQVTLSCSPISGHRSVSWYQQTPGQGLQFLFEYFSETQRNKGNFPGRFSGRQFSNSRSEMNVSTLELGDSALYLCASRNNGGTEAFFGQGTRLTVV.